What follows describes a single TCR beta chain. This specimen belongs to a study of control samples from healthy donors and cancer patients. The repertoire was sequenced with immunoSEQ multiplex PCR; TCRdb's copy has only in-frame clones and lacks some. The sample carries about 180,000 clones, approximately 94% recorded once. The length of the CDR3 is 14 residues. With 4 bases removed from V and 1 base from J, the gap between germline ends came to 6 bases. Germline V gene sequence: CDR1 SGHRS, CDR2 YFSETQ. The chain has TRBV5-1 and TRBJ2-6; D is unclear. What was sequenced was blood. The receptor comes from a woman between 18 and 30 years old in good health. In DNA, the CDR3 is TGCGCCAGCAGCCCCCCGTCTGGGGCCAACGTCCTGACTTTC. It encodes CASSPPSGANVLTF. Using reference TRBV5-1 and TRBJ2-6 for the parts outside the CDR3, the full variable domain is KAGVTQTPRYLIKTRGQQVTLSCSPISGHRSVSWYQQTPGQGLQFLFEYFSETQRNKGNFPGRFSGRQFSNSRSEMNVSTLELGDSALYLCASSPPSGANVLTFGAGSRLTVL.